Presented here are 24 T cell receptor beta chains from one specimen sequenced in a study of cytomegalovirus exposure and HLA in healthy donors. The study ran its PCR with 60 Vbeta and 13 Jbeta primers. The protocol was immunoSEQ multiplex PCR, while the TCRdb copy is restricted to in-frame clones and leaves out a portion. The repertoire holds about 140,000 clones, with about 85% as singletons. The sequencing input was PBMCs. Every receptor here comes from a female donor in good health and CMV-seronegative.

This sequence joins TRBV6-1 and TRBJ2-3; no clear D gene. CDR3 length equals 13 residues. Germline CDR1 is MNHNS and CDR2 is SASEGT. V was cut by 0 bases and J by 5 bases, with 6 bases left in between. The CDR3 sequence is CASSEARRDTQYF. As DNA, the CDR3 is TGTGCCAGCAGTGAAGCGAGGAGAGATACGCAGTATTTT.

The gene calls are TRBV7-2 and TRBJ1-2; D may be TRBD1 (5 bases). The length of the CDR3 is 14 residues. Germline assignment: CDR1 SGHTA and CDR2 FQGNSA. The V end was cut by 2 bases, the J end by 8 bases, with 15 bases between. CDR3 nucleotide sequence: TGTGCCAGCAGCTTAAGGGCAGGGTTTGAGGGCTACACCTTC. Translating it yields CASSLRAGFEGYTF.

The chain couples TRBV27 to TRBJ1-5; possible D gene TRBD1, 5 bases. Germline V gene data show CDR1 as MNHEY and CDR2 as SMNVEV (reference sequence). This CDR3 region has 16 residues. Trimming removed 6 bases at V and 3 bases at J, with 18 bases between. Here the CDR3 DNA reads TGTGCCAGCAGCCCGACGTGGGCAGGGATCAATCAGCCCCAGCATTTT. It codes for CASSPTWAGINQPQHF.

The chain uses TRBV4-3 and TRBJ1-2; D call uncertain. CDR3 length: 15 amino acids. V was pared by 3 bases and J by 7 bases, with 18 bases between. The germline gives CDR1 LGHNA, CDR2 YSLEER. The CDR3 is CASSQETRPYCGYTF. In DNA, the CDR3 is TGCGCCAGCAGCCAGGAGACGCGGCCTTATTGTGGCTACACCTTC.

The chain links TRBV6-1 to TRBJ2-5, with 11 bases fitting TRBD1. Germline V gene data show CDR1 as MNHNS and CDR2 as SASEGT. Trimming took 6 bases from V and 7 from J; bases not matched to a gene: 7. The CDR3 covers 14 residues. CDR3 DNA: TGTGCCAGCAGCGCGGGACAGGGGGTTGGGACCCAGTACTTC. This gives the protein CASSAGQGVGTQYF.

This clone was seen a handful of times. CDR3 DNA sequence: TGCGCCAGCAGCTACGGGACAGGGTACGAGCAGTACTTC. It is translated as CASSYGTGYEQYF. This sequence joins TRBV5-1 and TRBJ2-7; TRBD1 matches at 9 bases. V was clipped by 3 bases and J by 4 bases; unmatched bases: 2. Germline CDR1 SGHRS, CDR2 YFSETQ. This CDR3 region has 13 residues.

CDR3 region: CALRGTSGGESTDTQYF. The CDR3 bases are TGTGCCCTCAGAGGGACTAGCGGGGGGGAGAGCACAGATACGCAGTATTTT. The chain couples TRBV2 to TRBJ2-3, with TRBD2 identical over 16 bases. From germline, CDR1 is SNHLY and CDR2 FYNNEI. CDR3 length equals 17 residues. Trimming took 11 bases from V and 0 from J; bases not matched to a gene: 8. Based on the CDR3 plus reference TRBV2 and TRBJ2-3, the full variable domain is EPEVTQTPSHQVTQMGQEVILRCVPISNHLYFYWYRQILGQKVEFLVSFYNNEISEKSEIFDDQFSVERPDGSNFTLKIRSTKLEDSAMYFCALRGTSGGESTDTQYFGPGTRLTVL.

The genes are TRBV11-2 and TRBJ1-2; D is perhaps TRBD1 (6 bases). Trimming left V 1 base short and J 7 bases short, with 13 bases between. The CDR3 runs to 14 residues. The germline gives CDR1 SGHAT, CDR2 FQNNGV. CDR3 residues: CASSLVQGRAGYTF. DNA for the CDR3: TGTGCCAGCAGCTTAGTTCAGGGGAGGGCTGGCTACACCTTC.

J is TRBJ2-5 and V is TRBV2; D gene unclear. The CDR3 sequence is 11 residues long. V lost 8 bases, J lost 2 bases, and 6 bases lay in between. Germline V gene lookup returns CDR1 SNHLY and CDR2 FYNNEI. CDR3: CASVLQETQYF. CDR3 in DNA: TGTGCCAGCGTATTACAAGAGACCCAGTACTTC.

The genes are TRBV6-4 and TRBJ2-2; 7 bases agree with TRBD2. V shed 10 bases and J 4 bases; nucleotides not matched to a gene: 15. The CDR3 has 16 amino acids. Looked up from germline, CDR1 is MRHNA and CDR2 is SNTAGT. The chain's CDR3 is CATPSEGDYTTGELFF. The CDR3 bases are TGTGCCACCCCTTCGGAAGGGGACTACACCACCGGGGAGCTGTTTTTT.

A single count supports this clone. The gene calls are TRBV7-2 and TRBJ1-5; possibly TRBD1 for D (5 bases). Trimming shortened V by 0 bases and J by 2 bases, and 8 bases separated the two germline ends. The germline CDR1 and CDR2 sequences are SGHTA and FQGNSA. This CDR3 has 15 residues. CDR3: CASSLAAGGNQPQHF. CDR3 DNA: TGTGCCAGCAGCTTAGCTGCGGGGGGCAATCAGCCCCAGCATTTT.

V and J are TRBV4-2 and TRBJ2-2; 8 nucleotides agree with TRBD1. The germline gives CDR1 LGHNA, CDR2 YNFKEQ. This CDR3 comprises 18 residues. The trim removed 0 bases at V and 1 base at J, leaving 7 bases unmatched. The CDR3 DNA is TGTGCCAGCAGCCAAGATCGGCCGGGACAGGTGAACACCGGGGAGCTGTTTTTT. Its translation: CASSQDRPGQVNTGELFF.

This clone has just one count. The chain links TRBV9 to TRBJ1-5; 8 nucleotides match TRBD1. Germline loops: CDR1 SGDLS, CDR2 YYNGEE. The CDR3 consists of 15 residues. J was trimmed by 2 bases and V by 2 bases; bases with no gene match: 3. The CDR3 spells CASSVGQGRNQPQHF. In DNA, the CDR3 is TGTGCCAGCAGCGTCGGACAGGGCCGCAATCAGCCCCAGCATTTT.

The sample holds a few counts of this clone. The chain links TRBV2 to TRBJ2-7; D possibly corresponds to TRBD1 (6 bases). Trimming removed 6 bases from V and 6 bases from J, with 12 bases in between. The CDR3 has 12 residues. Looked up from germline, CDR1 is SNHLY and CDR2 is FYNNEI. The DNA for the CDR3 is TGTGCCAGCAGACCTTACAGGGTCGAGCAGTACTTC. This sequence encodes CASRPYRVEQYF. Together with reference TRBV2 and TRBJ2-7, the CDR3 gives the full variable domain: EPEVTQTPSHQVTQMGQEVILRCVPISNHLYFYWYRQILGQKVEFLVSFYNNEISEKSEIFDDQFSVERPDGSNFTLKIRSTKLEDSAMYFCASRPYRVEQYFGPGTRLTVT.

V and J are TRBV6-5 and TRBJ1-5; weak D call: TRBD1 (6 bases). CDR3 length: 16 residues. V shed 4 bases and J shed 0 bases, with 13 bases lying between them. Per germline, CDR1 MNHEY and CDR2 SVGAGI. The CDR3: CASSSMGANSNQPQHF. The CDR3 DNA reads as TGTGCCAGCAGTTCAATGGGGGCGAATAGCAATCAGCCCCAGCATTTT.

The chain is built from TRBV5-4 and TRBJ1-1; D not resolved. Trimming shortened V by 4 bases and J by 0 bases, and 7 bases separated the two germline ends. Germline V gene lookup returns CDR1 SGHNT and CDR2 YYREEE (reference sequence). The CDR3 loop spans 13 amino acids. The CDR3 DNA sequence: TGTGCCAGCAGCGCCGAGATGAACACTGAAGCTTTCTTT. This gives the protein CASSAEMNTEAFF. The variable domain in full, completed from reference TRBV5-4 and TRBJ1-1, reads ETGVTQSPTHLIKTRGQQVTLRCSSQSGHNTVSWYQQALGQGPQFIFQYYREEENGRGNFPPRFSGLQFPNYSSELNVNALELDDSALYLCASSAEMNTEAFFGQGTRLTVV.

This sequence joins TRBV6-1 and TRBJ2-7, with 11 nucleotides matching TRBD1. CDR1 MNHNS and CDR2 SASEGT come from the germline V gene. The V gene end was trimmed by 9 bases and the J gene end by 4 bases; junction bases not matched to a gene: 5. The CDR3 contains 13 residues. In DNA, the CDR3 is TGTGCCAGTCCTCGGGACAGGGGGTACGAGCAGTACTTC. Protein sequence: CASPRDRGYEQYF.

This CDR3 reads CASTSLVYNEQFF. CDR3 coding DNA: TGTGCCAGCACGAGCCTCGTATACAATGAGCAGTTCTTC. V is TRBV6-5 and J is TRBJ2-1; the D is unclear. In germline, CDR1 is MNHEY, CDR2 SVGAGI. The length of the CDR3 is 13 residues. Deletions cut 7 bases from V and 4 bases from J, with 11 bases between.

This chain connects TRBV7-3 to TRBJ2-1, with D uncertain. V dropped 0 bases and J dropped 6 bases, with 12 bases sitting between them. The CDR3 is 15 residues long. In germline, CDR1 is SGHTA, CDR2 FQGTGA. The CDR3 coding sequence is TGTGCCAGCAGCTTAACCCCCGCCAGCGCCAATGAGCAGTTCTTC. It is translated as CASSLTPASANEQFF.

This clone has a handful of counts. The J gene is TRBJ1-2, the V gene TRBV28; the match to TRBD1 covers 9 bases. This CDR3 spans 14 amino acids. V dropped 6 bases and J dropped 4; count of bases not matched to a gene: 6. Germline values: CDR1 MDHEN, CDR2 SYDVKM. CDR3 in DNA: TGTGCCAGCAGACAGGGGGCAGGTGTCTATGGCTACACCTTC. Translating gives CASRQGAGVYGYTF.

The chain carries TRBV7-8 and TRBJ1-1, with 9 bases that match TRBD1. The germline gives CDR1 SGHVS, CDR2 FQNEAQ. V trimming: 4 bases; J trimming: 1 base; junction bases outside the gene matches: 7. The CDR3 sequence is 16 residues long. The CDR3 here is CASSSSGTGRNTEAFF. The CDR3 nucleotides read TGTGCCAGCAGCTCGTCCGGGACAGGGAGGAACACTGAAGCTTTCTTT.

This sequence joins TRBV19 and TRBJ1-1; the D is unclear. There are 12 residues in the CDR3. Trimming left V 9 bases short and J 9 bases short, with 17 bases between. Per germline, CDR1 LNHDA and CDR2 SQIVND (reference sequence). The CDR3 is CASRVRGLQAFF. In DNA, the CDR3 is TGTGCCAGCCGGGTGAGAGGGCTTCAAGCTTTCTTT.

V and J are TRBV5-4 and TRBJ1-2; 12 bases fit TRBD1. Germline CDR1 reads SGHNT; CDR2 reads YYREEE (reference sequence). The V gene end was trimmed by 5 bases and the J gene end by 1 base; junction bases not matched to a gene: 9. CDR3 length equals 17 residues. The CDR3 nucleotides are TGTGCCAGCAGTCCCGGGACAGGGGGCTTGATTAACTATGGCTACACCTTC. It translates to CASSPGTGGLINYGYTF. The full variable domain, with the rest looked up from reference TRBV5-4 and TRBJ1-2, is ETGVTQSPTHLIKTRGQQVTLRCSSQSGHNTVSWYQQALGQGPQFIFQYYREEENGRGNFPPRFSGLQFPNYSSELNVNALELDDSALYLCASSPGTGGLINYGYTFGSGTRLTVV.

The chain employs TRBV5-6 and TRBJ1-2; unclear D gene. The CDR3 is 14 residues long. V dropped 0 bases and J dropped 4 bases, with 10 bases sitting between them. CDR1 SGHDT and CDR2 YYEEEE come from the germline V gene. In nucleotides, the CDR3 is TGTGCCAGCAGCTTGGCGGGTGTCGGCTATGGCTACACCTTC. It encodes CASSLAGVGYGYTF.